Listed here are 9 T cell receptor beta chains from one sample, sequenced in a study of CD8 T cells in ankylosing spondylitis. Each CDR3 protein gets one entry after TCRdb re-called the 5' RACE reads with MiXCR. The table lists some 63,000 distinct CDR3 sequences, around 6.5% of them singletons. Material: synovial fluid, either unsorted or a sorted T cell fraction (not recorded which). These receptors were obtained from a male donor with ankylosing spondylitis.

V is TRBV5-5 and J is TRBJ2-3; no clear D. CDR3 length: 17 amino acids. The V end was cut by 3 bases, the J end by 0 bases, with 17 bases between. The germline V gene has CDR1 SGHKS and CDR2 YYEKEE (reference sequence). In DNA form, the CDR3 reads TGTGCCAGCAGCTATAGCCCCGGCCCGCCTAGCACAGATACGCAGTATTTT. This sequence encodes CASSYSPGPPSTDTQYF.

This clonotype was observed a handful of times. In nucleotides, the CDR3 is TGTGCCAGCAGCTTGGGTATAGGGTTCTTGAGCGAGCAGTACTTC. Translation: CASSLGIGFLSEQYF. The chain has TRBV5-4 and TRBJ2-7, with D unclear. Trimming removed 0 bases from V and 6 bases from J, with 16 bases in between. Germline loops: CDR1 SGHNT, CDR2 YYREEE (reference sequence). The CDR3 is made up of 15 amino acids. The full variable domain, in which reference TRBV5-4 and TRBJ2-7 provide the parts outside the CDR3, is ETGVTQSPTHLIKTRGQQVTLRCSSQSGHNTVSWYQQALGQGPQFIFQYYREEENGRGNFPPRFSGLQFPNYSSELNVNALELDDSALYLCASSLGIGFLSEQYFGPGTRLTVT.

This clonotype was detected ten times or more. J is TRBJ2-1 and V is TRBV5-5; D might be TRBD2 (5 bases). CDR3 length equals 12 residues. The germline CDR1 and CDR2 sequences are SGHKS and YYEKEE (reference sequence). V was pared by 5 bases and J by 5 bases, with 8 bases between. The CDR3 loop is CASRGSDNEQFF. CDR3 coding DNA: TGTGCCAGCAGGGGGAGCGACAATGAGCAGTTCTTC.

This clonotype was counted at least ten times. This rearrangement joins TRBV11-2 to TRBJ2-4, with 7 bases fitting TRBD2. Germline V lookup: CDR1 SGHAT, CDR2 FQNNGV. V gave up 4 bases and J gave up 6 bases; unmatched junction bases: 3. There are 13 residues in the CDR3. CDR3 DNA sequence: TGTGCCAGCAGCTCGGGGGAGGGAAACATTCAGTACTTC. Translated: CASSSGEGNIQYF.

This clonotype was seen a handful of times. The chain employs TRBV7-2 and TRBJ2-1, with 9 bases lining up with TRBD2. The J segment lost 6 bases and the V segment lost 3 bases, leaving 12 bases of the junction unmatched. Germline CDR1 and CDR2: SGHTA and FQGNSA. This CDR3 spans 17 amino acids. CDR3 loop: CASSFLGGRALGNEQFF. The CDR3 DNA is TGTGCCAGCAGCTTCTTGGGCGGGAGGGCCCTTGGCAATGAGCAGTTCTTC.

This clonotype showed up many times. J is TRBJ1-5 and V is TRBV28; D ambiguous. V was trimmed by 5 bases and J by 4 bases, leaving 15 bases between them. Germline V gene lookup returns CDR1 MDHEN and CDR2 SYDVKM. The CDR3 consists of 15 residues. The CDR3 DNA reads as TGTGCCAGCAGTGATAGGGAAGGCGGTAATCAGCCCCAGCATTTT. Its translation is CASSDREGGNQPQHF.

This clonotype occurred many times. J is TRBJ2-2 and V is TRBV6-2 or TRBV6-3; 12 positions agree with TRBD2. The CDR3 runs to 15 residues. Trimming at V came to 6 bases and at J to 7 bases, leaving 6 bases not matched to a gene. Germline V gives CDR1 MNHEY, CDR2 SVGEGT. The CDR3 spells CASSPTSGRVGELFF. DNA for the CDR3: TGTGCCAGCAGCCCGACTAGCGGGAGAGTCGGGGAGCTGTTTTTT.

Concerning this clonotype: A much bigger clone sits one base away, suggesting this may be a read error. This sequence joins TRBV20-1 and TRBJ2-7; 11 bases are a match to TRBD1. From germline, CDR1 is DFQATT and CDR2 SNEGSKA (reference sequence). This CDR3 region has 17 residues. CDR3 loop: CSAKDRGRVTSSYEQHF. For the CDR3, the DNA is TGCAGTGCCAAGGACAGGGGGCGGGTTACGAGCAGTTACGAGCAGCACTTC.

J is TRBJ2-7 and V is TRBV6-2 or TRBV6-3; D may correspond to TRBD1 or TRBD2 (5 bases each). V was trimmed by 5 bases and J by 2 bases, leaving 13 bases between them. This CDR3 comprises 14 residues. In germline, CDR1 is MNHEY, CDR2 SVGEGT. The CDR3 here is CASSGTWGTYEQYF. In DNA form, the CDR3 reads TGTGCCAGCAGTGGGACCTGGGGAACCTACGAGCAGTACTTC.